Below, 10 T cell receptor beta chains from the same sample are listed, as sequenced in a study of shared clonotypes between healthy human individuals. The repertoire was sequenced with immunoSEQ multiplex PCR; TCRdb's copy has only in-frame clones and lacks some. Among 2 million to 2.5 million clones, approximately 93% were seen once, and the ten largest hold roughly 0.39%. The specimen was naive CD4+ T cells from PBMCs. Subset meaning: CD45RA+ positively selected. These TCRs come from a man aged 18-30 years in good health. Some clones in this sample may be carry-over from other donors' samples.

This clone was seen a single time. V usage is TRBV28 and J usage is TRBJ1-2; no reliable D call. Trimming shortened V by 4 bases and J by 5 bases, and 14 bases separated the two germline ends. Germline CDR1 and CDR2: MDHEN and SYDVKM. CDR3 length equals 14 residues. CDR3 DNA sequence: TGTGCCAGCAGTTCTGTGGGTGAAGGTTATGGCTACACCTTC. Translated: CASSSVGEGYGYTF.

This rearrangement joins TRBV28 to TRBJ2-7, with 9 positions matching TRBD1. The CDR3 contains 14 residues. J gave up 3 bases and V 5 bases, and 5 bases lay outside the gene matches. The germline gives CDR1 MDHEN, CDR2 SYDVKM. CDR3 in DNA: TGTGCCAGCAGTAGACAGGGGGAGCGCTACGAGCAGTACTTC. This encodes CASSRQGERYEQYF.

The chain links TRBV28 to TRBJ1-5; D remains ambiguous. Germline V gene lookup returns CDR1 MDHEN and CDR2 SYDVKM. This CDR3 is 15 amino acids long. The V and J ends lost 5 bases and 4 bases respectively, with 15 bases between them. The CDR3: CASSKSPAQNQPQHF. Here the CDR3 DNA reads TGTGCCAGCAGTAAATCCCCGGCACAAAATCAGCCCCAGCATTTT.

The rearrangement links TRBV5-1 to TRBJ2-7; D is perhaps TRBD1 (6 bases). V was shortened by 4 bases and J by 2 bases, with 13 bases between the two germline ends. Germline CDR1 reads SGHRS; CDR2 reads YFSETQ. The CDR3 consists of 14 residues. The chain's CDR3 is CASSGRTAAYEQYF. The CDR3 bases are TGCGCCAGCAGCGGCAGGACAGCTGCCTACGAGCAGTACTTC.

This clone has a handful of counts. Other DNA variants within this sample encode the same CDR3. The CDR3 sequence is CASSGTGGYQPQHF. The DNA for the CDR3 is TGTGCCAGCAGTGGGACAGGGGGATACCAGCCCCAGCATTTT. The chain has TRBV2 and TRBJ1-5, with 10 bases identical to TRBD1. This CDR3 region has 14 residues. V lost 4 bases to trimming and J lost 7 bases; unmatched junction nucleotides: 4. CDR1 is SNHLY and CDR2 is FYNNEI in the germline V gene.

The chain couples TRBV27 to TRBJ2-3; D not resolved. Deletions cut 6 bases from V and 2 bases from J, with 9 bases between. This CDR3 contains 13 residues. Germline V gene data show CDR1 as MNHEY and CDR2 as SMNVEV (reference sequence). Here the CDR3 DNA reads TGTGCCAGCAGCCCCGCCGCCACAGATACGCAGTATTTT. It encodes CASSPAATDTQYF.

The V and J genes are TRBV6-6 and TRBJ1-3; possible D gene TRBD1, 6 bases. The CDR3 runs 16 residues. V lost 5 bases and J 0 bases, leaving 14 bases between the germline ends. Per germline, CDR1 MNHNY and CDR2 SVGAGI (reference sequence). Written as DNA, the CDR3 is TGTGCCAGCAGTCCCCGACAGGATTTCTCTGGAAACACCATATATTTT. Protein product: CASSPRQDFSGNTIYF.

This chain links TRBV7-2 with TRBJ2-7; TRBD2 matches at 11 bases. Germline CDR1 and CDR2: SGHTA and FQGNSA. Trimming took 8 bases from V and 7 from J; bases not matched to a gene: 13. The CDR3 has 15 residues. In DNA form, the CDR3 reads TGTGCCAGCCACCGGGGTCTAGCGGGAGGACAAGAGCAGTACTTC. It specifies CASHRGLAGGQEQYF.

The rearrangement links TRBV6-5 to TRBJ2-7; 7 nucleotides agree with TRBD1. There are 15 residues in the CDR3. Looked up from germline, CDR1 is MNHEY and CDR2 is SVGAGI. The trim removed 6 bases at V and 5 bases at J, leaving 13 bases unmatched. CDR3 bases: TGTGCCAGCAGCCACGACAGGGCTAGGGTTAACGAGCAGTACTTC. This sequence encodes CASSHDRARVNEQYF.

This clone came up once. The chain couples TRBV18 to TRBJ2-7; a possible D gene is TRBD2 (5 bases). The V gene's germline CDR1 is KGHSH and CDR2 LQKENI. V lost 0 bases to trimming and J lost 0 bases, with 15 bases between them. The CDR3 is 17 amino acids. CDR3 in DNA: TGTGCCAGCTCACCACCGGGTACGGCGGGCCGCTCCTACGAGCAGTACTTC. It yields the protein CASSPPGTAGRSYEQYF. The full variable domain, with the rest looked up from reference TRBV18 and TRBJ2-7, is NAGVMQNPRHLVRRRGQEARLRCSPMKGHSHVYWYRQLPEEGLKFMVYLQKENIIDESGMPKERFSAEFPKEGPSILRIQQVVRGDSAAYFCASSPPGTAGRSYEQYFGPGTRLTVT.